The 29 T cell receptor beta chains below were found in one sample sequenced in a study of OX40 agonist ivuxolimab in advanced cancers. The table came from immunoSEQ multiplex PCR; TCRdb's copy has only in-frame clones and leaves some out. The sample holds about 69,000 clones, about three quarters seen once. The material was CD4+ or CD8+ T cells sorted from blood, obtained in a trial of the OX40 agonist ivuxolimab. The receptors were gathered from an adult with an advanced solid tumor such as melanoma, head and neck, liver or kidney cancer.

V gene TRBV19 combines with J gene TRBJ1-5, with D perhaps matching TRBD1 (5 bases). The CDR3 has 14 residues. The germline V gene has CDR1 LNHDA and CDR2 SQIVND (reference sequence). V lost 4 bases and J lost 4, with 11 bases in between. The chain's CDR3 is CASSTGRQNQPQHF. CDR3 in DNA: TGTGCCAGTAGTACCGGCCGACAGAATCAGCCCCAGCATTTT.

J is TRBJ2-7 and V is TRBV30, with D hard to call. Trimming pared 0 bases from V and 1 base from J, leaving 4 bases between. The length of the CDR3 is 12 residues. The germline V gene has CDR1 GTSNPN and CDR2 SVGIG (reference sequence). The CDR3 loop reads CAWSVRSYEQYF. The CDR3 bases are TGTGCCTGGAGTGTACGTTCCTACGAGCAGTACTTC. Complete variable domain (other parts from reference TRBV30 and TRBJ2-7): SQTIHQWPATLVQPVGSPLSLECTVEGTSNPNLYWYRQAAGRGLQLLFYSVGIGQISSEVPQNLSASRPQDRQFILSSKKLLLSDSGFYLCAWSVRSYEQYFGPGTRLTVT.

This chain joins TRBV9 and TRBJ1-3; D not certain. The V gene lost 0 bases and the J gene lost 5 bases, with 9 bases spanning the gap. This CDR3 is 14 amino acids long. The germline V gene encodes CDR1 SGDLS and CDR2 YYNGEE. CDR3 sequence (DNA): TGTGCCAGCAGCGTAGATTCCCAGAGAAACACCATATATTTT. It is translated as CASSVDSQRNTIYF.

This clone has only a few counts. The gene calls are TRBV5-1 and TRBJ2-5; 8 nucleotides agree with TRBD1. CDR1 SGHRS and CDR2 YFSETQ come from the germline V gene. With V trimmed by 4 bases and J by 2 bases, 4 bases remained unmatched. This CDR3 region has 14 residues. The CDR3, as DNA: TGCGCCAGCAGCACCCGGGACAGGCAAGAGACCCAGTACTTC. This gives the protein CASSTRDRQETQYF. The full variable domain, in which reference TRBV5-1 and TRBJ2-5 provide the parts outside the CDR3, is KAGVTQTPRYLIKTRGQQVTLSCSPISGHRSVSWYQQTPGQGLQFLFEYFSETQRNKGNFPGRFSGRQFSNSRSEMNVSTLELGDSALYLCASSTRDRQETQYFGPGTRLLVL.

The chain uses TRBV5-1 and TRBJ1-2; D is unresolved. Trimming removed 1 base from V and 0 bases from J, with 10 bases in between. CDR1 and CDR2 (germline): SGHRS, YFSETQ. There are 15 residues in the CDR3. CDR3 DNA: TGCGCCAGCAGCTTGAATTCCGGAGCTAACTATGGCTACACCTTC. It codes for CASSLNSGANYGYTF.

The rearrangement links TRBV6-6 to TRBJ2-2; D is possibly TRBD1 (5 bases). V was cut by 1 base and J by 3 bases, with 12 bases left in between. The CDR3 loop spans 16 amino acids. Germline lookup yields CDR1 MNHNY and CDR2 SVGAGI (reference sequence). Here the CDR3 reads CASSYLRQPYTGELFF. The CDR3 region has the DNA TGTGCCAGCAGTTACTTAAGACAGCCTTACACCGGGGAGCTGTTTTTT.

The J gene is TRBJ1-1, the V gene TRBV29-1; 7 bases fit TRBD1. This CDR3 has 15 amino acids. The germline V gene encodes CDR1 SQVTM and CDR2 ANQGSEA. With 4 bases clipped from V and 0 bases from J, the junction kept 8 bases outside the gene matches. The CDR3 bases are TGCAGCGTTGTAGACAGGGCTTTACTGAACACTGAAGCTTTCTTT. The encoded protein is CSVVDRALLNTEAFF.

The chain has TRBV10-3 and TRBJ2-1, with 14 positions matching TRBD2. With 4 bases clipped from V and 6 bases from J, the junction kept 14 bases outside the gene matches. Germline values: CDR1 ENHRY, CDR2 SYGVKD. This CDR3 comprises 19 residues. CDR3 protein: CAISAHGTSGSSNGNEQFF. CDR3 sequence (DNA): TGTGCCATCAGTGCCCACGGGACTAGCGGGAGTAGTAATGGCAATGAGCAGTTCTTC.

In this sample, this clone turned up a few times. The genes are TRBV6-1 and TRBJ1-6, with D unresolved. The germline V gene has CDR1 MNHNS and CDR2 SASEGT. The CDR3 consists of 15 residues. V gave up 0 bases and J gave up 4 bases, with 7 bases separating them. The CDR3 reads CASSEAPRYNSPLHF. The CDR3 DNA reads TGTGCCAGCAGTGAAGCCCCGCGGTATAATTCACCCCTCCACTTT.

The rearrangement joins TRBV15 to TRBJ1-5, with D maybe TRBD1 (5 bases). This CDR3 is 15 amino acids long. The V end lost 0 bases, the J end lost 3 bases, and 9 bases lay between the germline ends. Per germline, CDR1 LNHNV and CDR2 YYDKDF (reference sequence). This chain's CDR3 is CATSREARVNQPQHF. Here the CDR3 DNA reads TGTGCCACCAGCAGAGAGGCCAGGGTCAATCAGCCCCAGCATTTT.

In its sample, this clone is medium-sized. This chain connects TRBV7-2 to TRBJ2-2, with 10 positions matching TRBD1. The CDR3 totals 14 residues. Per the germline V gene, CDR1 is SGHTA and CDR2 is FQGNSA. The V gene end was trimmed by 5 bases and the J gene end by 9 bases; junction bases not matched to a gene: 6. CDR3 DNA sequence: TGTGCCAGCAGCCGGGACAGGGGTGGCCGGGAGCTGTTTTTT. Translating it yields CASSRDRGGRELFF. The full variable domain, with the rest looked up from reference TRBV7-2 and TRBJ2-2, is GAGVSQSPSNKVTEKGKDVELRCDPISGHTALYWYRQSLGQGLEFLIYFQGNSAPDKSGLPSDRFSAERTGGSVSTLTIQRTQQEDSAVYLCASSRDRGGRELFFGEGSRLTVL.

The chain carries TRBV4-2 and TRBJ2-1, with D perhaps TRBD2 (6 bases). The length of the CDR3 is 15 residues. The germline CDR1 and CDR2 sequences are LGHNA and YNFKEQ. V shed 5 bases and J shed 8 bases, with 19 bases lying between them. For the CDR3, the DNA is TGTGCCAGCAGCTTGGAGTTTGGGGGGTCCCATGAGCAGTTCTTC. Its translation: CASSLEFGGSHEQFF.

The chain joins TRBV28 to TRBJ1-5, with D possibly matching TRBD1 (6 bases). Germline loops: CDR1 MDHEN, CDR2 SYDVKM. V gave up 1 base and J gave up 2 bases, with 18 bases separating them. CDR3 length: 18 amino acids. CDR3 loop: CASSLSPWTKGGNQPQHF. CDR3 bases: TGTGCCAGCAGTTTATCGCCCTGGACGAAGGGGGGCAATCAGCCCCAGCATTTT.

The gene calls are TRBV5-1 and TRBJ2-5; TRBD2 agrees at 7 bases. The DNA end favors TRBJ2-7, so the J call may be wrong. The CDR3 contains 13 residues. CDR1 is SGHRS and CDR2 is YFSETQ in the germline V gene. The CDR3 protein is CASSGGGLYEQYF. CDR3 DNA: TGCGCCAGCAGCGGGGGAGGGTTATACGAGCAGTACTTC.

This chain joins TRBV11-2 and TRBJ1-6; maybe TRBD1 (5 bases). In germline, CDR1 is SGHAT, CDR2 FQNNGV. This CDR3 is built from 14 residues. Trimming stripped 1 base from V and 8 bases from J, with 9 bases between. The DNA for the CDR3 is TGTGCCAGCAGCTTAGGGCAGGGCCATTCACCCCTCCACTTT. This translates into CASSLGQGHSPLHF.

This chain's CDR3 is CASSIRGGDIQYF. CDR3 sequence (DNA): TGTGCCAGTAGTATACGTGGCGGGGACATTCAGTACTTC. The chain is built from TRBV19 and TRBJ2-4; TRBD2 might be the D (6 bases). CDR1 is LNHDA, CDR2 SQIVND, per germline (reference sequence). This CDR3 contains 13 residues. V was cut by 2 bases and J by 8 bases, with 10 bases left in between.

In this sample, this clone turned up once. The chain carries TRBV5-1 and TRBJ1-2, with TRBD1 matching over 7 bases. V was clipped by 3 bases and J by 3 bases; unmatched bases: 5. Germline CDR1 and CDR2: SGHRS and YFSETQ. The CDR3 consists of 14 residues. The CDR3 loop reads CASSSGQVDYGYTF. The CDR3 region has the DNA TGCGCCAGCAGCTCTGGACAGGTTGACTATGGCTACACCTTC.

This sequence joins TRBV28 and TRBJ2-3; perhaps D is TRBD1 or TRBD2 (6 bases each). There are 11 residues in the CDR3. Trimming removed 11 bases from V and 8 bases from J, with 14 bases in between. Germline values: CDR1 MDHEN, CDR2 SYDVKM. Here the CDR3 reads CADRGGTTQYF. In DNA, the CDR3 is TGTGCCGACCGAGGGGGGACTACGCAGTATTTT.

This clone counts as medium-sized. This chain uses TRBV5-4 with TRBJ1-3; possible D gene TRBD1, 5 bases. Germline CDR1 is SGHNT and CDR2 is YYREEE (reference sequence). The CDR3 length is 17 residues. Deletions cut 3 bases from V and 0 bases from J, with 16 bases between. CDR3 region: CASSYGTPKDSGNTIYF. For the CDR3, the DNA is TGTGCCAGCAGCTATGGGACGCCTAAGGACTCTGGAAACACCATATATTTT.

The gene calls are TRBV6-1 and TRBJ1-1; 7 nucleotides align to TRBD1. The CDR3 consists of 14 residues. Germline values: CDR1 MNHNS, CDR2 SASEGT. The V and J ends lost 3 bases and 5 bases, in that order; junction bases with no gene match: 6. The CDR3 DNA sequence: TGTGCCAGCAGTGACCCCAGGGGGTGGACTGAAGCTTTCTTT. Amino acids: CASSDPRGWTEAFF.

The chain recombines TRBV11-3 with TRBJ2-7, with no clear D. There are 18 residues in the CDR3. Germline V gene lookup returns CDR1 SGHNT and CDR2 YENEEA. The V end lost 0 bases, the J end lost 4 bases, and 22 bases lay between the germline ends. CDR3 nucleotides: TGTGCCAGCAGCTTAGATAGGTTGGTCCGATCTCCCTCGTACGAGCAGTACTTC. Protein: CASSLDRLVRSPSYEQYF.

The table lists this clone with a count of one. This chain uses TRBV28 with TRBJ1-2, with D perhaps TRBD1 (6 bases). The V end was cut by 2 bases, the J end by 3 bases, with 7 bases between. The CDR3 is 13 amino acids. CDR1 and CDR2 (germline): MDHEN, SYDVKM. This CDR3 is CASSLDRYYGYTF. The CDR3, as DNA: TGTGCCAGCAGTTTAGACAGGTACTATGGCTACACCTTC.

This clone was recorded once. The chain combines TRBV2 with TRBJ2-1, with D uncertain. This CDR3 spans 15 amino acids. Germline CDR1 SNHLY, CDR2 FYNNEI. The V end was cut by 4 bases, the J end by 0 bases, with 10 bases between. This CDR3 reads CASSAGVSSYNEQFF. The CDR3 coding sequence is TGTGCCAGCAGTGCGGGCGTCAGCTCCTACAATGAGCAGTTCTTC.

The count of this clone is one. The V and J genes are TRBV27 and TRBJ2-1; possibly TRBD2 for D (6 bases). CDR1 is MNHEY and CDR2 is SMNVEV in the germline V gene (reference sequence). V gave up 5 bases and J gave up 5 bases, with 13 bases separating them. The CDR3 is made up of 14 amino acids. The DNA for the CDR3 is TGTGCCAGCAGTGAACGGGGGAACCACAATGAGCAGTTCTTC. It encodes CASSERGNHNEQFF.

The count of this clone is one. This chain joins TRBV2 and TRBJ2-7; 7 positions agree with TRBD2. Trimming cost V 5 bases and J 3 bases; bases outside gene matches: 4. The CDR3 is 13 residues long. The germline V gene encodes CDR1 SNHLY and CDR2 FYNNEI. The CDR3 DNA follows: TGTGCCAGCAGTAAACGGGGGGACTACGAGCAGTACTTC. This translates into CASSKRGDYEQYF.

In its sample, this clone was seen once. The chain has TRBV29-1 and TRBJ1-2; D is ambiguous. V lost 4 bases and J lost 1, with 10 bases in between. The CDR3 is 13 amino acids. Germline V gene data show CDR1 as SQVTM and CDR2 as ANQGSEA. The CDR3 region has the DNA TGCAGCGTTGTGAGCCCAAATAACTATGGCTACACCTTC. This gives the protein CSVVSPNNYGYTF.

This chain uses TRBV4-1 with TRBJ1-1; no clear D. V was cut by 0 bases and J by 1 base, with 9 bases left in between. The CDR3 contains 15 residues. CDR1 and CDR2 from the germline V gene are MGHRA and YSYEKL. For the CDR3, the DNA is TGCGCCAGCAGCCAAGAGGCCAGGTCGAACACTGAAGCTTTCTTT. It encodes CASSQEARSNTEAFF.

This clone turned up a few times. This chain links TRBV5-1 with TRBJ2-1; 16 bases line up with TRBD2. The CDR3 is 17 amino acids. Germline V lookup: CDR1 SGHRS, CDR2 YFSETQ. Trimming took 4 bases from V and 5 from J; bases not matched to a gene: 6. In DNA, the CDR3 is TGCGCCAGCAGCACCGGGACTAGCGGGAGGGTCCACAATGAGCAGTTCTTC. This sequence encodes CASSTGTSGRVHNEQFF.

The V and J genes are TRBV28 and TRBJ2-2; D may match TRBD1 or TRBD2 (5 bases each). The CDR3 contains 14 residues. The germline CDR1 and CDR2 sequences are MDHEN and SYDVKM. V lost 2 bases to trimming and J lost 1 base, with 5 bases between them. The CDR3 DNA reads TGTGCCAGCAGTTTAGGGGGGAACACCGGGGAGCTGTTTTTT. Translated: CASSLGGNTGELFF.